This T cell receptor beta chain was identified in a study of cytomegalovirus exposure and HLA in healthy donors (dated by TCRdb to about 2017). Study-wide context: An earlier analysis of around 600 of the donors reported approximately 270 Gb of sequence data and around 110 million unique TCR beta sequences from about 179 million T cells. The study combined high-throughput TCR immunosequencing, statistical association of individual TCRs with disease status, and machine learning to predict cytomegalovirus infection status. Around 300 gigabases of sequencing data and 78 million or so unique TCR sequences were included in an early release covering about 600 HLA-typed donors. The study aimed to test whether cataloging public T cell receptors could reveal signatures of past pathogen exposure. To study patterns of TCR occurrence, a later analysis re-analyzed previously published TCR beta repertoires from hundreds of donors and added high-resolution HLA genotyping. A later genetic analysis took genome-wide SNP genotypes for about 55% of the 666 donors and used that subset as a discovery cohort. Donor age, sex, ethnicity and CMV serostatus were collected together with the repertoire data. An earlier analysis of around 580 of the donors used high-throughput TCR beta sequencing to judge whether each TCR beta V gene segment behaved as functional or pseudogenic. The T cell repertoires of around 670 subjects were profiled by immunosequencing and related to cytomegalovirus serostatus. The later analysis used no new phenotypic data to find candidate immune exposures, relying instead on TCR beta sequences and their occurrence across donors. Five DR-DQ haplotypes were treated as single units for association and clustering because of strong linkage in the cohort. The number of donors typed differed by locus, with about 620-630 for A, B, C, DRB1 and DQB1, over 500 for DQA1, nearly 610 for DPA1, and under 490 for DPB1. HLA typing included class I and class II loci at four-digit resolution. Every repertoire in the discovery cohort had been generated on one and the same sequencing platform. Among some 400 genotyped donors of the cohort, an average of roughly 240,000 unique TCR beta nucleotide sequences were sequenced per donor, roughly 18% of them non-productive. Along with the roughly 670-subject first cohort, a separate validation cohort of around 110 different subjects was used. Among the roughly 400 genotyped donors, 81% belonged to the genetic ancestry cluster associated with self-reported Caucasian donors.

As regards this clone: Its antigen is unknown. No qualities accompany the bases; no much larger clone lies one base away.

The cohort comprised 710 or so healthy bone marrow donors. Cohort members were all nominally healthy when sampled, although unrecorded immune exposures were likely present. The donor was CMV seropositive and belonged to the group of over 250 seropositive cohort members. A peripheral blood sample was collected from each donor, and TCR beta sequencing was performed on peripheral blood mononuclear cells. The Qiagen DNeasy Blood Extraction Kit was used to extract genomic DNA from the blood cell samples. The study at large found these results: Because the 87-base-pair reads could not distinguish some IMGT-functional V segments, including TRBV6-2 and TRBV6-3, those segments were excluded. A further reported finding was that TCR beta sequences accurately predicted the HLA-A and HLA-B alleles for most subjects in the first cohort. A later analysis associated 16,951 TCR beta sequences with specific HLA alleles at a false discovery rate of 0.05. The study gave a list of 150 to 200 TCR beta chains associated with cytomegalovirus. A few of the identified cytomegalovirus-associated TCR beta chains were confirmed in vitro to be specific for cytomegalovirus antigens. In a later analysis, TCR association rates were found to vary across HLA loci, with the most associated TCRs seen for DRB1 alleles and the fewest for HLA-C alleles. A cluster of highly shared sequence variants was judged likely to represent a technical artifact of the sequencing pipeline. The authors suggested that the approach could potentially be extended to other disease states and immunological phenotypes. Because HLA typing was missing for some donors at each locus, association tests included only the typed subset. According to a later analysis, most CMV-associated TCR beta chains appeared to be HLA-restricted, and the HLA associations seemed to be driven largely by CMV exposure. Across donors, most TCR sequences were observed very rarely, whereas some public TCRs were present in many individuals. When HLA alleles, especially DR and DQ, strongly co-occurred, TCR associations were difficult to assign to individual alleles. According to a later genetic analysis, donors in an Asian-associated ancestry cluster had fewer N-insertions in productive TCRs than the roughly 670-donor mean. A later genetic analysis associated a missense DCLRE1C variant with V-gene and J-gene trimming of TCR beta chains, and an independent cohort replicated the association. In both the original and validation cohorts, the classifier was reported to diagnose cytomegalovirus status with high specificity and sensitivity. The cohort was sequenced for TCR beta chains only, and without alpha or paired-chain data the features that could be detected were limited. Correlated functional status among segregating V segments might reflect linkage disequilibrium, but an unknown experimental factor could not be ruled out. Presence/absence analyses assumed roughly uniform sequencing depth across donors, an assumption that may not hold. In a later analysis, several top co-occurrence clusters were reported to appear linked to parvovirus B19, influenza, CMV and Epstein-Barr virus. Immune exposure information for the cohort was limited to CMV serostatus. In a later analysis, HLA-associated TCR beta chains showed more clonal expansion and lower generation probabilities than non-associated chains that were equally common. In an earlier analysis of approximately 600 of the donors, most TCR beta V segments were observed in productive rearrangements about 87% or about 30% of the time, broadly matching IMGT annotations. The earlier analysis of some 540 of the donors excluded some 16 rarely observed V segments, including chromosome 9 orphons, because counts were too low.

Library prep was done by the immunoSEQ multiplex PCR assay. The multiplex PCR relied on a mix of 60 forward primers for TCR Vbeta segments and 13 reverse primers for TCR Jbeta segments. The CDR3 region of rearranged TCR beta genes was amplified from genomic DNA with a multiplex PCR assay. The amplified TCR beta libraries were sequenced on the Illumina HiSeq System as 87-base-pair reads. The authors' analysis ran thus. A later analysis tallied 70 million to 100 million unique TCR beta chains across the 600 to 700 repertoires, and roughly 11 million of those chains were shared by two or more donors. Raw reads were error-corrected and collapsed into unique sequences by a nearest-neighbor algorithm in which closely related sequences were merged to remove PCR and sequencing errors. Alignment of CDR3 sequences to IMGT reference sequences was used to assign V, D and J gene segments. For a sequence to be retained, at least a six-nucleotide match to both a V gene segment and a J gene segment was required. A rearrangement counted as productive if the CDR3 had no stop codons and remained in frame with V and J, and every other rearrangement counted as non-productive. Following IMGT convention, CDR3 was defined as the stretch from the second conserved V-encoded cysteine to the conserved J-encoded phenylalanine. In an earlier analysis of around 540 of the donors, sequences lacking an unambiguous match to a single V gene segment were excluded. An earlier analysis of over 450 of the donors classified V segments as functional when productive rearrangements were above 56.7% and as segregating when the standard deviation between donors was above 5%. A statistical classification framework was developed to diagnose cytomegalovirus status using the catalog of TCR beta chain sequences. V and J gene assignment, in a later analysis, came from comparing TCR nucleotide sequences with IMGT/GENE-DB human TR gene sequences. Using the TCRdist pipeline, a later analysis assigned CDR3 sequences along with most-parsimonious VDJ recombination scenarios. In a later analysis, each TCR beta chain was defined by its CDR3 amino acid sequence together with its V-gene family, and reads without a unique V-gene family were excluded. As a way to deal with suspected cross-contamination and a sequencing artifact, a later analysis dropped hundreds of nucleotide sequences that were highly shared and had low generation probability. A later analysis calculated a clonal expansion index for each public chain from normalized within-repertoire ranks of inferred template counts. In a later analysis, generation probabilities were computed with a VDJ recombination model fitted to out-of-frame rearrangements, and the resulting probabilities were checked against IGoR. A later analysis scored TCR-TCR, TCR-HLA and TCR-CMV co-occurrence with hypergeometric tests, applying a repertoire-size bias correction to TCR pairs. False discovery rates were estimated in a later analysis by permuting HLA or CMV assignments 20 times. In a later analysis, co-occurring TCRs were grouped using DBSCAN, with TCRdist sequence similarity added in when clustering inside HLA-allele-positive subsets. For co-occurrence clustering, repertoires with fewer than 30,000 or more than 120,000 public chains were excluded, along with a handful of repertoires with anomalous nucleotide sharing. The source is immuneACCESS, and TCRdb retained only in-frame sequences with V and J called. Part of the clones is not carried over; for the studies checked, unresolved V genes explain less than half of this, and the remainder is unexplained. That table supplies the V and J calls and clone size; D and trimming were determined from the DNA. The sample data list 170,000 or so clones, and around 80% of these were observed just once. 1.4% of the sample goes to the ten largest clones.

CDR1 and CDR2, looked up from the germline V gene, are SNHLY and FYNNEI. The CDR3 holds 15 amino acids from the cysteine to the phenylalanine. Only the CDR3 part of the read is kept: 45 bases, read in frame from the first base. The V end gives up 6 bases and the J end 1 base, leaving 3 bases in the junction not matched to a gene. This chain is built from TRBV2 and TRBJ2-2, and TRBD1 matches 9 of the central bases. The origin of this receptor is a woman in her 30s in good health and CMV-seropositive. Input material: PBMCs. The DNA sequence is as follows: TGTGCCAGCAGCGGGGGACAGGGGAACACCGGGGAGCTGTTTTTT. Translation gives CASSGGQGNTGELFF.